This note documents a single T cell receptor beta chain sequence. Which antigen it targets is not known. Base-call qualities are not available, and no considerably larger clone is one nucleotide away. The immunoSEQ Assay, a bias-controlled multiplex PCR, was used to amplify TCRbeta CDR3 regions from genomic DNA. The authors' pipeline ran thus. Nucleated cell counts per sample were estimated from amplification of reference gene primers within the assay. To quantify the absolute abundance of each unique TCRbeta CDR3 rearrangement, sequence reads were collapsed and filtered. For each sample, productive Simpson clonality was calculated as the square root of Simpson's diversity index across productive rearrangements. What TCRdb holds here is the immuneACCESS table cut down to in-frame rearrangements. Part of the clones is not present; checked against another copy, under half of the missing clones reflect an unresolved V gene, and the others are unexplained. V and J calls and clone size are those listed in that table; D and trimming were worked out from the DNA. The sample data list about 130,000 clones, and nearly 90% of these were observed just once. Roughly 1.1% of the sample lies in the top ten.

V and J lose 6 bases and 6 bases, and a span of 8 bases separates them. From the cysteine up to the phenylalanine, the CDR3 has a length of 12 residues. The sequence is cut down to CDR3 DNA, 36 bases in frame from base 1. Reading the germline V gene gives CDR1 MDHEN and CDR2 SYDVKM. These data are taken from a study of blood T cell repertoires in COVID-19 (dated by TCRdb to between 2020 and 2021). For the wider study: Samples covering the acute and convalescent phases of COVID-19 were provided by collaborators in the United States, Italy and Spain. Subjects who had been exposed to COVID-19, were actively infected with it, or had recovered from it provided the deeply sampled blood TCRbeta repertoires that made up the dataset. Where available, HLA class I and class II types were taken from metadata supplied by the sample provider and were not determined by assay-based typing. The material from the prospective study consisted of cDNA or gDNA derived from T cells, B-cell-depleted T cells, or PBMCs. The samples were drawn from two sources: the first 160 participants of the ongoing ImmuneRACE study, and 950 to 1,500 subjects contributed by 6 global collaborators. A de-identified subject ID, COVID-19 status, age in years and sex were almost always included in the sample metadata. A freely available public database, intended as a resource for researchers studying the immune response to SARS-CoV-2, is where the repertoires were released. Points the paper makes about the study in general: The amount of clinical and demographic metadata varied by source and participant and was provided uncurated.

The collaborating institutions used their own protocols to collect whole blood in K2EDTA tubes. For TCRbeta analysis, collaborators shipped samples as frozen whole blood, isolated PBMCs, or DNA extracted from either of those sample types. The TCR comes from a woman of 80 years or more with acute or convalescent COVID-19. Sequenced material: peripheral blood. Recombination connected TRBV28 to TRBJ2-2, with the D gene uncertain. The encoded CDR3 is CASSQVPGELFF. The DNA is as follows: TGTGCCAGCAGCCAGGTCCCCGGGGAGCTGTTTTTT.